This T cell receptor beta chain was recovered during a study of CD8+ T cells in alopecia areata. About the study: Treated individuals took tofacitinib by mouth, 5 to 10 mg twice daily. The share of scalp area affected provided the severity score for treated patients. Study-wide findings and caveats: Higher clonality was seen in lesional scalp than in normal scalp, especially in alopecia totalis/universalis.

Looked up from germline, CDR1 is GTSNPN and CDR2 is SVGIG (reference sequence). The CDR3 runs to 13 residues. Trimming removed 2 bases from V and 5 bases from J, with 10 bases in between. Treatment reported: oral pan-JAK inhibitor, 5-10 mg twice daily. Patients with alopecia areata provided lesional scalp punch biopsies as well as peripheral blood. With respect to this clone: Its antigen is unknown.

After isolation, RNA underwent reverse transcription to generate cDNA as the sequencing template. Assay: immunoSEQ multiplex PCR; the TCRdb copy retains only in-frame clones and omits some. The repertoire has roughly 200,000 clones, 55% to 70% of them found once; the top ten carry approximately 3.5%. The sequence was obtained from a human donor with alopecia areata. The starting material was CD4+ T cells sorted from blood, obtained at week 4, from a patient treated with tofacitinib. V usage is TRBV30 and J usage is TRBJ1-5; weak D call: TRBD1 (5 bases). The chain's CDR3 is CAWSSQGDQPQHF. CDR3 coding DNA: TGTGCCTGGAGTTCGCAGGGCGATCAGCCCCAGCATTTT.